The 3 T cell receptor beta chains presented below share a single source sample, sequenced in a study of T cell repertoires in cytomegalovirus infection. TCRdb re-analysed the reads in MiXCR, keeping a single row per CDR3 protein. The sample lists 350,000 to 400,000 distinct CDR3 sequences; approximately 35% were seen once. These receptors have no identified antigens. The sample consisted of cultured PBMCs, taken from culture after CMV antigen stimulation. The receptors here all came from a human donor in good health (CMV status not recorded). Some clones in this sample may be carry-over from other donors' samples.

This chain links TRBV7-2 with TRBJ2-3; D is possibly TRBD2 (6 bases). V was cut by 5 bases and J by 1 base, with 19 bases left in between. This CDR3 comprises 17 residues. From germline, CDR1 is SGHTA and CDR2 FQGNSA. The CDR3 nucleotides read TGTGCCAGCAGCCCAGCGTGGGGGGAGGAAGGCACAGATACGCAGTATTTT. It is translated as CASSPAWGEEGTDTQYF.

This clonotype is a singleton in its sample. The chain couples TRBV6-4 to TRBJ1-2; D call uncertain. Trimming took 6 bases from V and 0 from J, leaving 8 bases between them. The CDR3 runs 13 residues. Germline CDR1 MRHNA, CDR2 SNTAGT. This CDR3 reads CASRQFSNYGYTF. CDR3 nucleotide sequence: TGTGCCAGCAGACAGTTCTCTAACTATGGCTACACCTTC.

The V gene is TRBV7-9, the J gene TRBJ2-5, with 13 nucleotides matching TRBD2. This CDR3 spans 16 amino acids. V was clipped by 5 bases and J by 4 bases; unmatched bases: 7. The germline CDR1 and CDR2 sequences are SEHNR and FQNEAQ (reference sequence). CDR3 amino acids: CASSRGTSGNRETQYF. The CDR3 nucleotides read TGTGCCAGCAGCCGCGGGACTAGCGGGAATCGAGAGACCCAGTACTTC.